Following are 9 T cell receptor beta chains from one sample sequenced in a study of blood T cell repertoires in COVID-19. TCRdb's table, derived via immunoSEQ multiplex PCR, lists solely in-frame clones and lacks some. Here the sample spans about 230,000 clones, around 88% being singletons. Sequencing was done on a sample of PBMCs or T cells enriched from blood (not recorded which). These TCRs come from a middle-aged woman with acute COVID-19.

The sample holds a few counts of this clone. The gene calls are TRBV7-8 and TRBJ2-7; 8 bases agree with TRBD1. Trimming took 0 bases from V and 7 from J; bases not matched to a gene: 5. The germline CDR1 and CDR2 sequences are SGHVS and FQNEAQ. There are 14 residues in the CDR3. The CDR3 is CASSLAGQGLEQYV. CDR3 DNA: TGTGCCAGCAGCTTAGCAGGACAGGGCTTGGAGCAGTACGTC.

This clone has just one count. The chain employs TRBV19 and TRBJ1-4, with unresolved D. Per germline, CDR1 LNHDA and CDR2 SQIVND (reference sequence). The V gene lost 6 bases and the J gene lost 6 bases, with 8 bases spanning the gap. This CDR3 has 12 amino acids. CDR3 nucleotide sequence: TGTGCCAGTAGGTCCGGAGATGAAAAACTGTTTTTT. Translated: CASRSGDEKLFF. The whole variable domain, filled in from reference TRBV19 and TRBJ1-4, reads DGGITQSPKYLFRKEGQNVTLSCEQNLNHDAMYWYRQDPGQGLRLIYYSQIVNDFQKGDIAEGYSVSREKKESFPLTVTSAQKNPTAFYLCASRSGDEKLFFGSGTQLSVL.

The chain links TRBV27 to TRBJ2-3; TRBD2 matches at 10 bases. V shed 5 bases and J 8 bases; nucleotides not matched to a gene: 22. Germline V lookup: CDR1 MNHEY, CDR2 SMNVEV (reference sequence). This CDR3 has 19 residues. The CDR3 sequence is CASSPMGGWTSGSQGTQYF. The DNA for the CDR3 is TGTGCCAGCAGTCCAATGGGTGGGTGGACTAGCGGTTCTCAGGGTACGCAGTATTTT.

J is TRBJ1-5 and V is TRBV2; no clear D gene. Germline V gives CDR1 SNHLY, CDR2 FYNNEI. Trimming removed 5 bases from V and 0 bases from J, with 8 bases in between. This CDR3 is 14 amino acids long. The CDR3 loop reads CASSKDYSNQPQHF. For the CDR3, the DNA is TGTGCCAGCAGTAAAGATTATAGCAATCAGCCCCAGCATTTT. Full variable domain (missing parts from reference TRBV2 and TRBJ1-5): EPEVTQTPSHQVTQMGQEVILRCVPISNHLYFYWYRQILGQKVEFLVSFYNNEISEKSEIFDDQFSVERPDGSNFTLKIRSTKLEDSAMYFCASSKDYSNQPQHFGDGTRLSIL.

CDR3 residues: CASSLGGGGSNSPLHF. DNA for the CDR3: TGTGCCAGCAGCTTAGGTGGGGGGGGATCTAATTCACCCCTCCACTTT. The V gene is TRBV7-9, the J gene TRBJ1-6; a weak D match, TRBD1 (5 bases). Trimming shortened V by 1 base and J by 6 bases, and 13 bases separated the two germline ends. The CDR3 is 16 amino acids. Looked up from germline, CDR1 is SEHNR and CDR2 is FQNEAQ (reference sequence).

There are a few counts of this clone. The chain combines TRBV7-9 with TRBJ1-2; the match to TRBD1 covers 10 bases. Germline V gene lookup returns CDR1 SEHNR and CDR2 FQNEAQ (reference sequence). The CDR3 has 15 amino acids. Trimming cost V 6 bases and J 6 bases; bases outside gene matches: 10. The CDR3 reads CASSSRDRGVNGYTF. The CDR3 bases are TGTGCCAGCAGTTCCCGGGACAGGGGTGTCAATGGCTACACCTTC.

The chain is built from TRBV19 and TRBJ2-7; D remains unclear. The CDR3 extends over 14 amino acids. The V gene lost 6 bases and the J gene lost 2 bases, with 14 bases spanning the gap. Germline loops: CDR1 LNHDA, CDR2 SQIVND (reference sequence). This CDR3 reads CASSLTDGAYEQYF. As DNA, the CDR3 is TGTGCCAGTAGCCTAACTGACGGAGCCTACGAGCAGTACTTC.

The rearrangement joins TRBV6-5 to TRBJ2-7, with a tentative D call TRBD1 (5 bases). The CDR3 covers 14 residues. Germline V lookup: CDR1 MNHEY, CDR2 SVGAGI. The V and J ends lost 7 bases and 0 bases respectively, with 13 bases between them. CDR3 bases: TGTGCCAGCAAGCAGGACAAAGTCTCCTACGAGCAGTACTTC. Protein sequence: CASKQDKVSYEQYF.

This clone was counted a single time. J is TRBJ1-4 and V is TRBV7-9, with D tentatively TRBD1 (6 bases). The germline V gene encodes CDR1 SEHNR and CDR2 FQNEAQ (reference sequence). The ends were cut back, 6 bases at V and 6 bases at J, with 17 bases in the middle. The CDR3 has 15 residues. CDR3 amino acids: CASSFPRGGDEKLFF. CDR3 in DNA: TGTGCCAGCAGTTTCCCCAGGGGTGGAGATGAAAAACTGTTTTTT.